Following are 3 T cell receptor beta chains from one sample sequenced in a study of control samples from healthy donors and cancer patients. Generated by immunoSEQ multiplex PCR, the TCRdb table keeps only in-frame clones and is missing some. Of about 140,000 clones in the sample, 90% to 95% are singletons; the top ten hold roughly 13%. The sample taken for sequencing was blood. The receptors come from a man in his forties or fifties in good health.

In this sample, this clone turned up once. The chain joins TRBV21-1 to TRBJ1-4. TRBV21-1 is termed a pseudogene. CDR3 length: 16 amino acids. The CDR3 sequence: CASSKRQVVSNEKLFF. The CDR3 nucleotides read TGTGCCAGCAGCAAGAGGCAGGTGGTTAGTAATGAAAAACTGTTTTTT.

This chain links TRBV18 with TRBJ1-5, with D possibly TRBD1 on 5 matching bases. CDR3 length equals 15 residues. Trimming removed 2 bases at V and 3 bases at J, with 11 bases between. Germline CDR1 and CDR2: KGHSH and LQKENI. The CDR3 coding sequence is TGTGCCAGCTCACCAGTTCGACAGTCCAATCAGCCCCAGCATTTT. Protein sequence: CASSPVRQSNQPQHF.

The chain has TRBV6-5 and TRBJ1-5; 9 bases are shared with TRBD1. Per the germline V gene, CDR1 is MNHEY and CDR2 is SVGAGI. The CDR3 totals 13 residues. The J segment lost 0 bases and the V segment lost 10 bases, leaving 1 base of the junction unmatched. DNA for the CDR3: TGTGCCACGGGACAGGGTAGCAATCAGCCCCAGCATTTT. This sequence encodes CATGQGSNQPQHF.